This T cell receptor (beta chain) was sequenced during a study of cytomegalovirus exposure and HLA in healthy donors. Both 60 Vbeta primers and 13 Jbeta primers went into the PCR. Repertoires were generated with immunoSEQ multiplex PCR, while TCRdb's copy carries only in-frame clones and drops some. The data show approximately 130,000 clones, about 80% seen once. In germline, CDR1 is MRHNA, CDR2 SNTAGT. The J segment lost 1 base and the V segment lost 3 bases, leaving 6 bases of the junction unmatched. This CDR3 has 17 amino acids. The J gene is TRBJ2-3, the V gene TRBV6-4; 11 bases align to TRBD1. The receptor's source is a girl aged 2-10 years in good health and CMV-seronegative. Sequencing was performed on PBMCs. The CDR3 region has the DNA TGTGCCAGCAGTGAGAGGACAGGGGGCTTCGGCACAGATACGCAGTATTTT. Protein product: CASSERTGGFGTDTQYF.